These 20 T cell receptor beta chains originate from one sample sequenced in a study of blood T cells in healthy people across ages. A sample-barcoded 5' primer and a J-beta primer mix were used in a second PCR of roughly 6 to 11 cycles. TCRdb re-called the 5' RACE reads through MiXCR, storing one row per CDR3 protein. The sample lists fewer than 750,000 distinct CDR3 sequences, approximately 52% seen once, with about 14% in the top ten. Specimen: blood. Receptor source: a woman aged 80 or older in good health.

Of note for this clonotype: Possible read error: a much larger clone is one base away. The gene calls are TRBV20-1 and TRBJ2-7, with 7 bases identical to TRBD1. The CDR3 length is 15 residues. Per the germline V gene, CDR1 is DFQATT and CDR2 is SNEGSKA (reference sequence). The J segment lost 1 base and the V segment lost 0 bases, leaving 6 bases of the junction unmatched. The CDR3 nucleotides are TGCAGTGCTAGAGATTCGCGACAGGGTTCCTACGAGCAGTACTTC. Protein sequence: CSARDSRQGSYEQYF.

The genes are TRBV4-3 and TRBJ2-7, with D hard to call. Trimming took 4 bases from V and 0 from J, leaving 22 bases between them. The CDR3 has 18 amino acids. In germline, CDR1 is LGHNA, CDR2 YSLEER. CDR3 DNA: TGCGCCAGCAGCCTTTATGCTGTCACGATAAGCGACTCCTACGAGCAGTACTTC. Translation gives CASSLYAVTISDSYEQYF.

This clonotype was seen a handful of times. J is TRBJ2-3 and V is TRBV7-2, with D possibly matching TRBD1 (6 bases). The CDR3 is made up of 14 amino acids. The V gene's germline CDR1 is SGHTA and CDR2 FQGNSA. Trimming left V 1 base short and J 9 bases short, with 14 bases between. CDR3 region: CASSLGQDLSTQYF. In nucleotides, the CDR3 is TGTGCCAGCAGCTTAGGACAGGACCTATCCACGCAGTATTTT.

The chain joins TRBV28 to TRBJ2-3, with D perhaps given as TRBD1 or TRBD2 (5 bases each). The CDR3 sequence is 16 residues long. Germline lookup yields CDR1 MDHEN and CDR2 SYDVKM. V lost 3 bases, J lost 2 bases, and 15 bases lay in between. The CDR3 DNA reads TGTGCCAGCAGTTTCACGGGGCGGATTACCACAGATACGCAGTATTTT. It codes for CASSFTGRITTDTQYF.

The rearrangement uses TRBV29-1 and TRBJ2-5, with TRBD2 identical over 7 bases. This CDR3 comprises 12 residues. After removal of 4 bases from V and 5 bases from J, the junction contained 4 bases not matched to a gene. Germline V gene data show CDR1 as SQVTM and CDR2 as ANQGSEA. The CDR3 nucleotides are TGCAGCGTTGTCCCAGCGGGGGAGACCCAGTACTTC. This encodes CSVVPAGETQYF. The whole variable domain, filled in from reference TRBV29-1 and TRBJ2-5, reads SAVISQKPSRDICQRGTSLTIQCQVDSQVTMMFWYRQQPGQSLTLIATANQGSEATYESGFVIDKFPISRPNLTFSTLTVSNMSPEDSSIYLCSVVPAGETQYFGPGTRLLVL.

The gene calls are TRBV7-2 and TRBJ1-6; no reliable D call. The CDR3 is 13 amino acids. Germline values: CDR1 SGHTA, CDR2 FQGNSA. Trimming cost V 1 base and J 10 bases, with 8 bases left between them. CDR3 loop: CASSLDGFSPLHF. The CDR3 DNA reads TGTGCCAGCAGCTTAGACGGATTCTCACCCCTCCACTTT. The whole variable domain, remainder taken from reference TRBV7-2 and TRBJ1-6, is GAGVSQSPSNKVTEKGKDVELRCDPISGHTALYWYRQSLGQGLEFLIYFQGNSAPDKSGLPSDRFSAERTGGSVSTLTIQRTQQEDSAVYLCASSLDGFSPLHFGNGTRLTVT.

This sequence joins TRBV10-3 and TRBJ2-7, with D uncertain. The CDR3 extends over 14 amino acids. The germline CDR1 and CDR2 sequences are ENHRY and SYGVKD. Trimming took 7 bases from V and 0 from J, leaving 13 bases between them. The CDR3 DNA follows: TGTGCCATCAAAAGCGACAAATACTCCTACGAGCAGTACTTC. Protein: CAIKSDKYSYEQYF.

V is TRBV12-3 or TRBV12-4 and J is TRBJ2-2; maybe TRBD1 (6 bases). This CDR3 is built from 15 residues. Trimming removed 6 bases at V and 6 bases at J, with 17 bases between. The CDR3 protein is CASSLAGAKAGELFF. The CDR3 region has the DNA TGTGCCAGCAGCCTCGCAGGGGCTAAGGCCGGGGAGCTGTTTTTT.

Ten or more counts support this clonotype. The rearrangement links TRBV5-1 to TRBJ1-1; the D is unclear. Germline V CDR1 and CDR2: SGHRS, YFSETQ. The CDR3 is 13 residues long. With 3 bases removed from V and 1 base from J, the gap between germline ends came to 7 bases. CDR3 in amino acids: CASSSTANTEAFF. The CDR3 region has the DNA TGCGCCAGCAGCTCCACAGCGAACACTGAAGCTTTCTTT.

The chain links TRBV6-6 to TRBJ2-1; tentatively, D is TRBD1 (6 bases). V lost 10 bases, J lost 4 bases, and 11 bases lay in between. CDR3 length: 12 amino acids. Germline CDR1 MNHNY, CDR2 SVGAGI (reference sequence). The CDR3 is CATQQGYNEQFF. DNA for the CDR3: TGTGCCACCCAACAGGGATACAATGAGCAGTTCTTC.

This rearrangement joins TRBV10-3 to TRBJ1-5; the match to TRBD1 covers 8 bases. Trimming cost V 11 bases and J 6 bases; bases outside gene matches: 12. Germline values: CDR1 ENHRY, CDR2 SYGVKD. The CDR3 loop spans 14 amino acids. Here the CDR3 reads CAVRRTGFGQPQHF. For the CDR3, the DNA is TGTGCCGTCCGACGGACAGGGTTCGGTCAGCCCCAGCATTTT.

The chain uses TRBV20-1 and TRBJ1-2; TRBD1 aligns across 7 bases. The CDR3 covers 13 residues. The trim removed 2 bases at V and 8 bases at J, leaving 8 bases unmatched. Germline CDR1 DFQATT, CDR2 SNEGSKA (reference sequence). The CDR3 spells CSARKGAEAGYTF. The CDR3 DNA reads as TGCAGTGCTAGAAAGGGGGCAGAGGCCGGCTACACCTTC.

The CDR3 here is CASSPMTGGAFGANVLTF. The CDR3 DNA follows: TGTGCCAGCAGCCCAATGACAGGGGGCGCCTTCGGGGCCAACGTCCTGACTTTC. The V call is TRBV7-9, the J call TRBJ2-6, with 10 positions matching TRBD1. The CDR3 loop spans 18 amino acids. Per germline, CDR1 SEHNR and CDR2 FQNEAQ (reference sequence). Trimming took 5 bases from V and 4 from J; bases not matched to a gene: 11.

This sequence joins TRBV6-2 or TRBV6-3 and TRBJ2-7; the D gene is possibly TRBD2 (6 bases). Germline CDR1 is MNHEY and CDR2 is SVGEGT. Between the trimmed V and J ends, which lost 8 bases and 2 bases, there was a span of 10 bases. The CDR3 contains 12 residues. CDR3 nucleotide sequence: TGTGCCAGCGGAGGGAGCCCCTACGAGCAGTACTTC. This sequence encodes CASGGSPYEQYF.

The chain links TRBV12-3 or TRBV12-4 to TRBJ1-1, with 8 nucleotides matching TRBD1. There are 14 residues in the CDR3. V lost 3 bases to trimming and J lost 4 bases; unmatched junction nucleotides: 4. CDR3 sequence: CASSFRQGITEAFF. In nucleotides, the CDR3 is TGTGCCAGCAGTTTTAGACAGGGGATCACTGAAGCTTTCTTT.

The genes are TRBV28 and TRBJ2-7; tentatively, D is TRBD1 (6 bases). V lost 5 bases, J lost 2 bases, and 10 bases lay in between. Germline CDR1 and CDR2: MDHEN and SYDVKM. The CDR3 consists of 13 residues. CDR3 DNA sequence: TGTGCCAGCAGTCCGAGGACAGCCTACGAGCAGTACTTC. Its translation is CASSPRTAYEQYF.

Turning to this clonotype: One base away lies a much larger clone, so this may be a sequencing read error. This sequence joins TRBV12-3 or TRBV12-4 and TRBJ2-1, with 14 bases lining up with TRBD2. This CDR3 spans 17 amino acids. CDR3 amino acids: CARSLVTSGGAFNEQFF. CDR3 in DNA: TGTGCCAGAAGTTTAGTGACTAGCGGGGGGGCCTTCAATGAGCAGTTCTTC.

Ten or more counts support this clonotype. The chain combines TRBV20-1 with TRBJ2-1; TRBD1 matches at 12 bases. The germline V gene encodes CDR1 DFQATT and CDR2 SNEGSKA (reference sequence). This CDR3 has 15 residues. V shed 4 bases, J shed 9 bases, and the junction held 10 bases outside the gene matches. The CDR3, as DNA: TGCAGTGCTAACCACCCCGGGACAGGGGGCTTTGAGCAGTTCTTC. Translating gives CSANHPGTGGFEQFF.

This clonotype was recorded only once. This chain joins TRBV7-3 and TRBJ1-1, with D possibly matching TRBD1 (5 bases). Trimming left V 7 bases short and J 2 bases short, with 14 bases between. Germline lookup yields CDR1 SGHTA and CDR2 FQGTGA. The CDR3 has 14 amino acids. The CDR3 sequence is CASTQTAGNTEAFF. DNA for the CDR3: TGTGCCAGCACCCAGACAGCCGGAAACACTGAAGCTTTCTTT.

The J gene is TRBJ2-7, the V gene TRBV21-1; the D segment call TRBD2 is taken from the table without a DNA check. TRBV21-1 corresponds to a pseudogene. CDR3 length: 17 amino acids. The CDR3: CARSSFSASGRANEQYF. CDR3 in DNA: TGTGCCCGCAGCTCTTTCTCGGCTAGCGGGAGGGCCAACGAGCAGTACTTC.